What follows are 27 T cell receptor beta chains derived from one specimen sequenced in a study of blood T cell repertoires in COVID-19. Sequenced by immunoSEQ multiplex PCR; TCRdb stores in-frame clones only, minus some. The sample carries about 250,000 clones, about four fifths recorded once. The specimen sequenced was peripheral blood. The receptors shown here come from a man aged 50 to 60 with active or convalescent COVID-19.

V is TRBV2 and J is TRBJ1-1; no definite D call. V was clipped by 5 bases and J by 1 base, with 5 bases between them. Germline V gene sequence: CDR1 SNHLY, CDR2 FYNNEI. CDR3 size: 12 residues. In DNA form, the CDR3 reads TGTGCCAGCAGTCAACAGAACACTGAAGCTTTCTTT. It translates to CASSQQNTEAFF.

The V call is TRBV29-1, the J call TRBJ2-7, with TRBD1 as a possible D gene (6 bases). Germline assignment: CDR1 SQVTM and CDR2 ANQGSEA. Between the trimmed V and J ends, which lost 7 bases and 5 bases, there was a span of 18 bases. The CDR3 runs to 13 residues. The CDR3: CSGTQGGRDEQYF. DNA of the CDR3: TGCAGCGGAACACAGGGTGGTCGCGACGAGCAGTACTTC.

The V gene is TRBV18, the J gene TRBJ2-7; 7 bases are a match to TRBD1. Germline CDR1 is KGHSH and CDR2 is LQKENI. The CDR3 has 14 amino acids. The ends lost 6 bases at V and 5 bases at J; junction bases unmatched: 10. CDR3 in DNA: TGTGCCAGCTCTCCCACTGACAGGGAACACGAGCAGTACTTC. Translated, it gives CASSPTDREHEQYF. Full variable domain (missing parts from reference TRBV18 and TRBJ2-7): NAGVMQNPRHLVRRRGQEARLRCSPMKGHSHVYWYRQLPEEGLKFMVYLQKENIIDESGMPKERFSAEFPKEGPSILRIQQVVRGDSAAYFCASSPTDREHEQYFGPGTRLTVT.

V usage is TRBV3-1 (or the pseudogene TRBV3-2) and J usage is TRBJ2-7; D call uncertain. This CDR3 has 12 amino acids. The germline gives CDR1 LGHDT, CDR2 YNNKEL (reference sequence). Trimming removed 4 bases from V and 2 bases from J, with 6 bases in between. DNA of the CDR3: TGTGCCAGCAGCCGAGACACCTACGAGCAGTACTTC. This sequence encodes CASSRDTYEQYF.

The J gene is TRBJ1-2, the V gene TRBV28; D not resolved. Trimming took 4 bases from V and 4 from J, leaving 7 bases between them. The V gene's germline CDR1 is MDHEN and CDR2 SYDVKM. The CDR3 has 12 amino acids. The CDR3 loop is CASSSSIYGYTF. Written as DNA, the CDR3 is TGTGCCAGCAGTTCATCCATCTATGGCTACACCTTC.

The chain combines TRBV2 with TRBJ2-1, with 11 bases fitting TRBD2. Trimming cost V 3 bases and J 6 bases; bases outside gene matches: 7. Germline V gene sequence: CDR1 SNHLY, CDR2 FYNNEI. This CDR3 contains 16 residues. Here the CDR3 DNA reads TGTGCCAGCAGTGATATAGCGGGGGGGCCTACCAATGAGCAGTTCTTC. The encoded protein is CASSDIAGGPTNEQFF.

V and J are TRBV19 and TRBJ1-2, with 8 bases identical to TRBD1. The CDR3 is made up of 15 amino acids. V gave up 5 bases and J gave up 5 bases; unmatched junction bases: 10. Germline loops: CDR1 LNHDA, CDR2 SQIVND (reference sequence). CDR3 residues: CASSEDRTGLYGYTF. The CDR3 DNA is TGTGCCAGTAGTGAGGATCGGACAGGGCTATATGGCTACACCTTC.

This chain uses TRBV9 with TRBJ2-7, with D unclear. This CDR3 spans 13 amino acids. V was trimmed by 3 bases and J by 1 base, leaving 8 bases between them. Germline values: CDR1 SGDLS, CDR2 YYNGEE. CDR3 residues: CASSGGPSYEQYF. The DNA for the CDR3 is TGTGCCAGCAGCGGCGGTCCTTCCTACGAGCAGTACTTC. The complete variable domain, with remaining parts taken from reference TRBV9 and TRBJ2-7, reads DSGVTQTPKHLITATGQRVTLRCSPRSGDLSVYWYQQSLDQGLQFLIQYYNGEERAKGNILERFSAQQFPDLHSELNLSSLELGDSALYFCASSGGPSYEQYFGPGTRLTVT.

The chain is built from TRBV5-4 and TRBJ2-1, with a tentative D call TRBD1 (8 bases). This CDR3 has 15 residues. Trimming took off 0 bases at V and 4 bases at J, with 11 bases between the two ends. Germline CDR1 SGHNT, CDR2 YYREEE (reference sequence). The CDR3 reads CASSLVQGGYNEQFF. CDR3 nucleotide sequence: TGTGCCAGCAGCTTGGTACAGGGGGGGTACAATGAGCAGTTCTTC.

The rearrangement joins TRBV11-1 to TRBJ2-7, with 7 bases matching TRBD2. J gave up 2 bases and V 5 bases, and 9 bases lay outside the gene matches. CDR3 length: 15 residues. Looked up from germline, CDR1 is SGHAT and CDR2 is FQDESV (reference sequence). The DNA of the CDR3 is TGTGCCAGCAGCCCCAGGGAGCGGGGAACCTACGAGCAGTACTTC. This codes for CASSPRERGTYEQYF.

The CDR3 DNA is TGTGCCAGCACCCCTCGGACAGGGGGCAATGGCTACACCTTC. Residues: CASTPRTGGNGYTF. The chain combines TRBV7-3 with TRBJ1-2, with TRBD1 matching over 11 bases. Germline V gene lookup returns CDR1 SGHTA and CDR2 FQGTGA. Germline trimming cut 7 bases from V and 6 bases from J; bases unmatched to any gene: 7. This CDR3 is 14 amino acids long.

Comment on this clone: This specimen includes other DNA sequences encoding the same CDR3. V and J are TRBV21-1 and TRBJ1-4. TRBV21-1 is described as a pseudogene. The CDR3 runs 11 residues. As DNA, the CDR3 is TGTGCCAGCGCCGAGCCGGGAGAACTGTTTTTT. It translates to CASAEPGELFF.

The chain joins TRBV12-3 or TRBV12-4 to TRBJ2-1, with D unclear. Trimming stripped 6 bases from V and 8 bases from J, with 8 bases between. This CDR3 contains 11 residues. CDR3: CASSPLDEQFF. The CDR3 DNA sequence: TGTGCCAGCAGCCCCCTTGATGAGCAGTTCTTC.

The CDR3 DNA sequence: TGTGCCAGCAGCTTATCCGAACAGGAGAATGAAAAACTGTTTTTT. Residues: CASSLSEQENEKLFF. The chain recombines TRBV7-2 with TRBJ1-4; tentative D call: TRBD1 (5 bases). The CDR3 is 15 amino acids. Germline values: CDR1 SGHTA, CDR2 FQGNSA. V gave up 2 bases and J gave up 5 bases, with 12 bases separating them. The variable domain in full, completed from reference TRBV7-2 and TRBJ1-4, reads GAGVSQSPSNKVTEKGKDVELRCDPISGHTALYWYRQSLGQGLEFLIYFQGNSAPDKSGLPSDRFSAERTGGSVSTLTIQRTQQEDSAVYLCASSLSEQENEKLFFGSGTQLSVL.

This clone was counted once. J is TRBJ2-7 and V is TRBV7-2, with 8 bases identical to TRBD2. The junction had 7 bases not matched to a gene; V was cut back by 5 bases and J by 4 bases. Per the germline V gene, CDR1 is SGHTA and CDR2 is FQGNSA. The CDR3 spans 14 residues. The CDR3 nucleotides read TGTGCCAGCAGCCCCTCCGGGGGGGCATACGAGCAGTACTTC. This translates into CASSPSGGAYEQYF.

The chain recombines TRBV6-5 with TRBJ1-2; 8 nucleotides line up with TRBD1. In germline, CDR1 is MNHEY, CDR2 SVGAGI. J was trimmed by 4 bases and V by 7 bases; bases with no gene match: 8. The CDR3 has 14 amino acids. The CDR3 DNA reads TGTGCCAGCACTCCCGGGGACAGGTTCTATGGCTACACCTTC. Protein sequence: CASTPGDRFYGYTF.

The V and J genes are TRBV7-9 and TRBJ1-5; no reliable D call. Trimming pared 4 bases from V and 7 bases from J, leaving 8 bases between. Per the germline V gene, CDR1 is SEHNR and CDR2 is FQNEAQ (reference sequence). The CDR3 runs 12 residues. The CDR3 here is CASSYLNQPQHF. Here the CDR3 DNA reads TGTGCCAGCAGCTACCTAAACCAGCCCCAGCATTTT.

The chain uses TRBV2 and TRBJ2-3, with D tentatively TRBD2 (5 bases). Trimming removed 7 bases at V and 0 bases at J, with 8 bases between. The CDR3 is 13 residues long. Per germline, CDR1 SNHLY and CDR2 FYNNEI. CDR3 DNA sequence: TGTGCCAGCATCCGCGGGAGCACAGATACGCAGTATTTT. Translation: CASIRGSTDTQYF.

The rearrangement uses TRBV7-2 and TRBJ2-3; D remains ambiguous. This CDR3 comprises 11 residues. Germline V lookup: CDR1 SGHTA, CDR2 FQGNSA. Trimming pared 5 bases from V and 4 bases from J, leaving 4 bases between. This CDR3 is CASSLSDTQYF. CDR3 DNA: TGTGCCAGCAGCCTGTCAGATACGCAGTATTTT.

The rearrangement uses TRBV19 and TRBJ1-6; TRBD1 might be the D (5 bases). The V and J ends lost 4 bases and 9 bases respectively, with 16 bases between them. This CDR3 comprises 15 residues. Germline V lookup: CDR1 LNHDA, CDR2 SQIVND (reference sequence). Here the CDR3 DNA reads TGTGCCAGTAGTACCTCCGGGACGGGAGGTTCACCCCTCCACTTT. Amino acids: CASSTSGTGGSPLHF.

The V gene is TRBV19, the J gene TRBJ1-5; D is ambiguous. There are 15 residues in the CDR3. Germline V lookup: CDR1 LNHDA, CDR2 SQIVND (reference sequence). Trimming left V 2 bases short and J 0 bases short, with 8 bases between. CDR3 loop: CASSITAPSNQPQHF. As DNA, the CDR3 is TGTGCCAGTAGTATAACAGCCCCTAGCAATCAGCCCCAGCATTTT.

The chain carries TRBV28 and TRBJ1-6; 7 nucleotides match TRBD1. In germline, CDR1 is MDHEN, CDR2 SYDVKM. The length of the CDR3 is 15 residues. V gave up 3 bases and J gave up 11 bases; unmatched junction bases: 10. The CDR3 nucleotides are TGTGCCAGCAGTTTCAAGGGGGAGACAGGGCCACCCCTCCACTTT. It translates to CASSFKGETGPPLHF.

This chain joins TRBV27 and TRBJ1-6; TRBD1 is a possible D gene (5 bases). The V gene's germline CDR1 is MNHEY and CDR2 SMNVEV (reference sequence). The V end lost 4 bases, the J end lost 7 bases, and 8 bases lay between the germline ends. The CDR3 is 13 amino acids. Written as DNA, the CDR3 is TGTGCCAGCAGTTATCGGGGGAATTCACCCCTCCACTTT. Translating gives CASSYRGNSPLHF.

CDR3 bases: TGTGCCAGCAGCTCCGAGGGCCGAGCAACCATATATTTT. It yields the protein CASSSEGRATIYF. The chain has TRBV6-2 or TRBV6-3 and TRBJ1-3; D unresolved. Germline loops: CDR1 MNHEY, CDR2 SVGEGT. CDR3 length: 13 residues. Deletions cut 6 bases from V and 10 bases from J, with 16 bases between.

This clone came up many times. The chain is built from TRBV2 and TRBJ1-5; weak D call: TRBD1 (5 bases). V was trimmed by 7 bases and J by 6 bases, leaving 13 bases between them. The CDR3 length is 13 residues. Germline V gives CDR1 SNHLY, CDR2 FYNNEI. CDR3: CASMGDWGQPQHF. CDR3 bases: TGTGCCAGCATGGGGGACTGGGGTCAGCCCCAGCATTTT.

V gene TRBV21-1 combines with J gene TRBJ2-2; whether TRBD1, the table's D call, matches the DNA was not checked. TRBV21-1 is a listed pseudogene. This CDR3 has 14 amino acids. The CDR3 DNA reads TGTGCCAGCAGCCCTCCCAGGGAAACCGGGGAGCTGTTTTTT. Translating gives CASSPPRETGELFF.

The gene calls are TRBV19 and TRBJ1-6; maybe TRBD1 (6 bases). Germline CDR1 is LNHDA and CDR2 is SQIVND (reference sequence). The V and J ends lost 8 bases and 6 bases respectively, with 17 bases between them. The CDR3 is 15 residues long. The CDR3 reads CASCSTGGGNSPLHF. CDR3 in DNA: TGTGCCAGTTGCTCAACGGGGGGCGGTAATTCACCCCTCCACTTT.